This T cell receptor beta chain was identified during a study of CD8+ T cells in alopecia areata. The germline CDR1 and CDR2 sequences are MDHEN and SYDVKM. V shed 10 bases and J shed 4 bases, with 13 bases lying between them. The CDR3 sequence is 12 residues long. Following extraction, RNA underwent reverse transcription to cDNA, which served as the sequencing template. The data were produced by immunoSEQ multiplex PCR, yet TCRdb's version contains in-frame clones alone and is incomplete. This sample has around 97,000 clones, with around 59% found just once. The gene calls are TRBV28 and TRBJ2-5; D ambiguous. The receptor was isolated from a human donor in good health. Sequences were obtained from CD4+ T cells sorted from blood. The CDR3 sequence is CATKPTPETQYF. The DNA of the CDR3 is TGTGCCACCAAACCAACGCCAGAGACCCAGTACTTC.